This TCR beta chain stems from a study of blood T cells in healthy people across ages. It was with a sample-barcoded 5' primer and a J-beta primer mix that a second PCR of roughly 6 to 11 cycles was run. TCRdb independently ran MiXCR on the 5' RACE reads; one entry per CDR3 protein. This table has hundreds of thousands of distinct CDR3 sequences, 27% appearing once. The germline gives CDR1 SGHTA, CDR2 FQGTGA. This CDR3 has 15 residues. These same records also appear under a second study, on T cells of mothers and their children.

The chain combines TRBV7-3 with TRBJ2-5; 7 nucleotides agree with TRBD2. Gene TRBJ2-7 matches the end of the DNA better, so the J call may be wrong. The sequence was obtained from a boy aged 2 to 10 in good health. The sample was blood. The CDR3 coding sequence is TGTGCCAGCAGCTTAATGGGGAGGGCTGGCTACGAGCAGTACTTC. Amino acid sequence: CASSLMGRAGYEQYF.